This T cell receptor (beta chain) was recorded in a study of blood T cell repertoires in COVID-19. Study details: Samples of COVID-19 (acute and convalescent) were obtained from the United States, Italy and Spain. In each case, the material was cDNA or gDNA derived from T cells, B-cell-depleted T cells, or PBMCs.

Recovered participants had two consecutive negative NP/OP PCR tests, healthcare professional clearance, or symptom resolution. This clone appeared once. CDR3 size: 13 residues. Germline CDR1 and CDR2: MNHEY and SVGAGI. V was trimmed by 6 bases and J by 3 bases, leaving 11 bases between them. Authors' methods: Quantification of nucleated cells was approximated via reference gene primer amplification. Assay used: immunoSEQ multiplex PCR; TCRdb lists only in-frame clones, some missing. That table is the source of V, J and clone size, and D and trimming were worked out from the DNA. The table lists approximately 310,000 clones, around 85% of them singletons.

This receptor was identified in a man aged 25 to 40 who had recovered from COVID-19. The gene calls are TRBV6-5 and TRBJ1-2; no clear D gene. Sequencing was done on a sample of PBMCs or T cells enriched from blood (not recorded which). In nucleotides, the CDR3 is TGTGCCAGCAGAAGCCCGGGATACTATGGCTACACCTTC. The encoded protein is CASRSPGYYGYTF.